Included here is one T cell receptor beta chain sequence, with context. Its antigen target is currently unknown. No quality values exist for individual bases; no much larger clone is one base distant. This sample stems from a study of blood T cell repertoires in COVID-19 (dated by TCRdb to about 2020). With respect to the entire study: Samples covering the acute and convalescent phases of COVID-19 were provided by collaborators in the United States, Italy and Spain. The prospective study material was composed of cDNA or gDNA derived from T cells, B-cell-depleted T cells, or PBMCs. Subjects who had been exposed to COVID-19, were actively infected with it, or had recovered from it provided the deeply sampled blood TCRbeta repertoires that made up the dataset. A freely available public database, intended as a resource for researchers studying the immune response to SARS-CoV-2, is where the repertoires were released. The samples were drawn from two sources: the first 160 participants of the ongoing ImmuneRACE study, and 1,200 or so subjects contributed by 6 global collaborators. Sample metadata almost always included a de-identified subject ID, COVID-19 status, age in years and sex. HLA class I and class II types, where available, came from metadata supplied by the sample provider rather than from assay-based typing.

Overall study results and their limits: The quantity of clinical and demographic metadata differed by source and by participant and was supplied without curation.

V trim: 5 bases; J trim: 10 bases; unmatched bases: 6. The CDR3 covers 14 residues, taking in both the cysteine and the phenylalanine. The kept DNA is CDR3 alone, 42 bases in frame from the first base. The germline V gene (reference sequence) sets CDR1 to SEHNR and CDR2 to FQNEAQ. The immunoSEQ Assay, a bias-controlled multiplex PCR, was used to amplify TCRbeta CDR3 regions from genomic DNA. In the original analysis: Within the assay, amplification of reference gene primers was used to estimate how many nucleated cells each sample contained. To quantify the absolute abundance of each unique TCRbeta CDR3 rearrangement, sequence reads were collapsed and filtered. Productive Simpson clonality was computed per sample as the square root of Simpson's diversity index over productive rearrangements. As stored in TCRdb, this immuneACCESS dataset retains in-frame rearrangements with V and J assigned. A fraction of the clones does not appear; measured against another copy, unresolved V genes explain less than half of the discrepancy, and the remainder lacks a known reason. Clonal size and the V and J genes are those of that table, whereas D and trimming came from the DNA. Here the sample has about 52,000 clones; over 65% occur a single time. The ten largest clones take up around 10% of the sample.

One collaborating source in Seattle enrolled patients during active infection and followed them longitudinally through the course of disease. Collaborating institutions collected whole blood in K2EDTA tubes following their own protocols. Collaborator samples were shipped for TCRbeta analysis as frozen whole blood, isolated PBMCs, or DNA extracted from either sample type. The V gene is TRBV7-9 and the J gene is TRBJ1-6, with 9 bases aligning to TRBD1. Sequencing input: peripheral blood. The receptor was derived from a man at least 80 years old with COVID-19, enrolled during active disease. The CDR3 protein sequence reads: CASSPGTGTSPLHF. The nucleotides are TGTGCCAGCAGCCCAGGGACAGGGACCTCACCCCTCCACTTT.